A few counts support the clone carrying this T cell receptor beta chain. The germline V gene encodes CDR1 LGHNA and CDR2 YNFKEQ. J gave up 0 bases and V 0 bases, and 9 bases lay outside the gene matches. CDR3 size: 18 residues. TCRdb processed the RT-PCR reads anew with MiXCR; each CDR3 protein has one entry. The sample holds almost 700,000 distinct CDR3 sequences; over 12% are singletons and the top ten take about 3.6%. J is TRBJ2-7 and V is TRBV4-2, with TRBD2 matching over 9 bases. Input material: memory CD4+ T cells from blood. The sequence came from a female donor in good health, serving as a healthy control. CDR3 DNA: TGTGCCAGCAGCCAAGATTCATCGCTAGCGGGGACCTCCTACGAGCAGTACTTC. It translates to CASSQDSSLAGTSYEQYF.